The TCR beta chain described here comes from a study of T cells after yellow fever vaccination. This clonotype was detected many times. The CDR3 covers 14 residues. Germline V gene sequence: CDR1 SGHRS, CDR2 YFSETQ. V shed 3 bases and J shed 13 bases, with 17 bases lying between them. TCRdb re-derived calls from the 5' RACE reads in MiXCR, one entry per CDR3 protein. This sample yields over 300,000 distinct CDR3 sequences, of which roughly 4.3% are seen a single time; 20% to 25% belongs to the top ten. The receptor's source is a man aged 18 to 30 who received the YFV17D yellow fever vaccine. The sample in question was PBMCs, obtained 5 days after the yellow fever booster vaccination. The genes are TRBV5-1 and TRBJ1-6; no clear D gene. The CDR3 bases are TGCGCCAGCAGCTGGAACACCGGGCAGAACCCCCTCCACTTT. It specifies CASSWNTGQNPLHF.